This passage covers 26 T cell receptor beta chains from one sample sequenced in a study of T cell responses to AZD1222 COVID-19 vaccine. Repertoires were generated with immunoSEQ multiplex PCR, while TCRdb's copy carries only in-frame clones and drops some. The sample has fewer than 90,000 clones, approximately 86% seen once. Source: peripheral blood, taken 28 days after the second AZD1222 dose. These TCRs come from an adult who received the AZD1222 COVID-19 vaccine.

The chain links TRBV7-9 to TRBJ1-5, with unresolved D. Germline CDR1 is SEHNR and CDR2 is FQNEAQ (reference sequence). The V gene lost 3 bases and the J gene lost 5 bases, with 5 bases spanning the gap. The length of the CDR3 is 12 residues. The CDR3 DNA is TGTGCCAGCAGCTTTAGAGATCAGCCCCAGCATTTT. Translation: CASSFRDQPQHF.

The chain has TRBV28 and TRBJ2-6; TRBD2 is a possible D gene (5 bases). Germline V CDR1 and CDR2: MDHEN, SYDVKM. The CDR3 has 18 amino acids. V was shortened by 1 base and J by 0 bases, with 13 bases between the two germline ends. This chain's CDR3 is CASSLSGGRDSGANVLTF. DNA of the CDR3: TGTGCCAGCAGTTTATCTGGAGGAAGAGACTCTGGGGCCAACGTCCTGACTTTC.

The chain joins TRBV10-3 to TRBJ2-7, with 9 nucleotides matching TRBD1. J lost 2 bases, V lost 8 bases, and 10 bases had no gene match. Germline CDR1 and CDR2: ENHRY and SYGVKD. This CDR3 is 15 amino acids long. The CDR3 DNA sequence: TGTGCCATCGGAAGTCCCGGGACAGGGACCTACGAGCAGTACTTC. This gives the protein CAIGSPGTGTYEQYF.

This chain joins TRBV10-1 and TRBJ2-7; no clear D. The CDR3 has 14 residues. CDR1 and CDR2 (germline): WNHNN, SYGVQD (reference sequence). Trimming shortened V by 3 bases and J by 9 bases, and 18 bases separated the two germline ends. CDR3 amino acids: CASSEAGNPIAQYF. In DNA, the CDR3 is TGCGCCAGCAGTGAAGCTGGCAACCCTATTGCGCAGTACTTC.

The chain joins TRBV6-2 or TRBV6-3 to TRBJ1-5; 7 nucleotides agree with TRBD1. This CDR3 spans 14 amino acids. Germline CDR1 and CDR2: MNHEY and SVGEGT. V was clipped by 4 bases and J by 8 bases; unmatched bases: 8. The CDR3 DNA reads TGTGCCAGCAGTTCACAGGGGTCGGCTGAGCCCCAGCATTTT. This sequence encodes CASSSQGSAEPQHF.

With regard to this clone: Other DNA sequences of this sample code for an identical CDR3. The chain recombines TRBV18 with TRBJ2-7; possibly TRBD1 for D (5 bases). Per germline, CDR1 KGHSH and CDR2 LQKENI. Trimming took 6 bases from V and 3 from J, leaving 6 bases between them. There are 11 residues in the CDR3. DNA of the CDR3: TGTGCCAGCTCCGACAGCTACGAGCAGTACTTC. It yields the protein CASSDSYEQYF.

The chain recombines TRBV4-1 with TRBJ2-5, with 8 bases matching TRBD2. Germline V gene data show CDR1 as MGHRA and CDR2 as YSYEKL. V dropped 2 bases and J dropped 0; count of bases not matched to a gene: 14. This CDR3 is built from 19 residues. The CDR3 DNA is TGCGCCAGCAGCCAACATAGACCCACTAGCGGACTTTACCAAGAGACCCAGTACTTC. Its translation: CASSQHRPTSGLYQETQYF.

V usage is TRBV5-4 and J usage is TRBJ1-4; 10 bases map to TRBD1. In germline, CDR1 is SGHNT, CDR2 YYREEE (reference sequence). CDR3 size: 14 residues. V lost 4 bases and J lost 8; bases outside the gene matches: 5. The CDR3 is CASSADRGREKLFF. The CDR3 DNA is TGTGCCAGCAGCGCAGACAGGGGGCGAGAAAAACTGTTTTTT.

A few counts support this clone. The rearrangement joins TRBV30 to TRBJ1-1; D uncertain. V was cut by 3 bases and J by 0 bases, with 11 bases left in between. Germline-derived CDR1 and CDR2 are GTSNPN and SVGIG (reference sequence). This CDR3 contains 14 residues. CDR3 loop: CAWSTGFMNTEAFF. The CDR3 nucleotides are TGTGCCTGGAGCACGGGCTTCATGAACACTGAAGCTTTCTTT.

This chain uses TRBV27 with TRBJ2-3; possibly TRBD2 for D (5 bases). This CDR3 spans 16 amino acids. The germline V and J ends were trimmed by 3 bases and 2 bases, with 15 bases remaining between them. CDR1 and CDR2 (germline): MNHEY, SMNVEV (reference sequence). The CDR3 coding sequence is TGTGCCAGCAGTTTTATCTCTAGCCCCTACACAGATACGCAGTATTTT. Protein sequence: CASSFISSPYTDTQYF.

This clone has just one count. This chain uses TRBV5-4 with TRBJ2-4, with 7 bases that match TRBD1. This CDR3 is built from 14 residues. Germline V lookup: CDR1 SGHNT, CDR2 YYREEE (reference sequence). Trimming took 2 bases from V and 6 from J; bases not matched to a gene: 5. CDR3 sequence reads: CASSFDRVSNIQYF. CDR3 nucleotides: TGTGCCAGCAGCTTTGACAGGGTATCAAACATTCAGTACTTC.

V and J are TRBV10-3 and TRBJ2-3, with 8 bases matching TRBD2. The CDR3 runs to 13 residues. The germline V gene encodes CDR1 ENHRY and CDR2 SYGVKD. After removal of 10 bases from V and 1 base from J, the junction contained 4 bases not matched to a gene. In DNA form, the CDR3 reads TGTGCCACCAGCGGGAGTGGCACAGATACGCAGTATTTT. It specifies CATSGSGTDTQYF.

This chain links TRBV10-3 with TRBJ1-1; TRBD1 matches 8 bases. The germline V gene encodes CDR1 ENHRY and CDR2 SYGVKD. V lost 9 bases to trimming and J lost 0 bases; unmatched junction nucleotides: 3. The CDR3 has 13 residues. CDR3 protein: CAMGQEMNTEAFF. Written as DNA, the CDR3 is TGTGCCATGGGACAGGAAATGAACACTGAAGCTTTCTTT.

The genes are TRBV27 and TRBJ2-7; D perhaps matches TRBD1 (6 bases). The CDR3 is 13 residues long. The germline CDR1 and CDR2 sequences are MNHEY and SMNVEV (reference sequence). Trimming removed 4 bases from V and 2 bases from J, with 9 bases in between. CDR3 in amino acids: CASSWDTTYEQYF. The CDR3 DNA is TGTGCCAGCAGTTGGGACACCACCTACGAGCAGTACTTC.

This chain joins TRBV9 and TRBJ1-3; no clear D gene. Germline CDR1 SGDLS, CDR2 YYNGEE. Trimming stripped 0 bases from V and 1 base from J, with 8 bases between. CDR3 length: 15 amino acids. DNA for the CDR3: TGTGCCAGCAGCGTAGCTTATGGATCTGGAAACACCATATATTTT. Translated, it gives CASSVAYGSGNTIYF.

The chain joins TRBV6-2 or TRBV6-3 to TRBJ2-2, with 7 bases fitting TRBD2. V lost 7 bases, J lost 0 bases, and 5 bases stayed unmatched. The CDR3 totals 15 residues. The germline V gene encodes CDR1 MNHEY and CDR2 SVGEGT. The CDR3 nucleotides read TGTGCCAGCACCCCGAGCGGGACGAACACCGGGGAGCTGTTTTTT. Amino acids: CASTPSGTNTGELFF.

As to this clone: In the same sample, other DNA sequences code for this CDR3. V and J are TRBV27 and TRBJ2-6; D gene uncertain. V shed 3 bases and J shed 2 bases, with 2 bases lying between them. Germline CDR1 reads MNHEY; CDR2 reads SMNVEV (reference sequence). The CDR3 loop spans 13 amino acids. The CDR3 coding sequence is TGTGCCAGCAGTTTGACTGGGGCCAACGTCCTGACTTTC. As protein: CASSLTGANVLTF.

The rearrangement links TRBV7-8 to TRBJ1-1; 7 positions agree with TRBD1. V shed 5 bases and J 3 bases; nucleotides not matched to a gene: 15. Germline V lookup: CDR1 SGHVS, CDR2 FQNEAQ. The CDR3 totals 17 residues. This chain's CDR3 is CASSLNPGQFRDTEAFF. CDR3 DNA: TGTGCCAGCAGCCTCAACCCGGGACAGTTCCGGGACACTGAAGCTTTCTTT.

The rearrangement uses TRBV28 and TRBJ2-1; D is unclear. Germline CDR1 is MDHEN and CDR2 is SYDVKM. Trimming removed 4 bases from V and 2 bases from J, with 9 bases in between. This CDR3 has 14 residues. CDR3 nucleotide sequence: TGTGCCAGCAGTTCCCGGGTTACCTACAATGAGCAGTTCTTC. Translating it yields CASSSRVTYNEQFF.

This chain links TRBV5-4 with TRBJ2-5; no clear D. The CDR3 is made up of 15 amino acids. Per germline, CDR1 SGHNT and CDR2 YYREEE (reference sequence). Trimming removed 0 bases at V and 1 base at J, with 10 bases between. CDR3 sequence (DNA): TGTGCCAGCAGCTTGGCCAAGGGCGGCCAAGAGACCCAGTACTTC. It codes for CASSLAKGGQETQYF.

The chain carries TRBV5-1 and TRBJ2-1, with 8 bases aligning to TRBD1. Germline V gene data show CDR1 as SGHRS and CDR2 as YFSETQ. The CDR3 is made up of 16 amino acids. The ends lost 2 bases at V and 10 bases at J; junction bases unmatched: 14. The CDR3 sequence: CASSFSSGQGFWEQFF. As DNA, the CDR3 is TGCGCCAGCAGCTTTTCTTCCGGACAGGGTTTCTGGGAGCAGTTCTTC.

The rearrangement uses TRBV18 and TRBJ1-5, with D maybe TRBD1 (5 bases). V was cut by 6 bases and J by 5 bases, with 23 bases left in between. This CDR3 contains 17 residues. Germline V CDR1 and CDR2: KGHSH, LQKENI. DNA of the CDR3: TGTGCCAGCTCGGAATACGTCCAGACAGCGGTAGATCAGCCCCAGCATTTT. It yields the protein CASSEYVQTAVDQPQHF. Full variable domain (rest looked up from reference TRBV18 and TRBJ1-5): NAGVMQNPRHLVRRRGQEARLRCSPMKGHSHVYWYRQLPEEGLKFMVYLQKENIIDESGMPKERFSAEFPKEGPSILRIQQVVRGDSAAYFCASSEYVQTAVDQPQHFGDGTRLSIL.

This clone showed up just once. The chain uses TRBV28 and TRBJ2-7; a weak D match, TRBD1 (7 bases). The germline V and J ends were trimmed by 0 bases and 5 bases, with 20 bases remaining between them. The CDR3 is made up of 17 amino acids. Looked up from germline, CDR1 is MDHEN and CDR2 is SYDVKM. CDR3 sequence (DNA): TGTGCCAGCAGTTTATGGGGCTCCAGGGGGAGGTTGGACGAGCAGTACTTC. Encoded protein: CASSLWGSRGRLDEQYF. Drawing the rest from reference TRBV28 and TRBJ2-7, the complete variable domain is DVKVTQSSRYLVKRTGEKVFLECVQDMDHENMFWYRQDPGLGLRLIYFSYDVKMKEKGDIPEGYSVSREKKERFSLILESASTNQTSMYLCASSLWGSRGRLDEQYFGPGTRLTVT.

V gene TRBV30 combines with J gene TRBJ1-1; a weak D match, TRBD1 (6 bases). Germline V CDR1 and CDR2: GTSNPN, SVGIG (reference sequence). The V gene lost 5 bases and the J gene lost 4 bases, with 17 bases spanning the gap. The CDR3 is 14 amino acids. The DNA of the CDR3 is TGTGCCTGGGGGACTGGGGGCGCGGGCACTGAAGCTTTCTTT. It yields the protein CAWGTGGAGTEAFF.

This clone was counted once. V usage is TRBV7-8 and J usage is TRBJ1-5; D remains ambiguous. Germline V gene sequence: CDR1 SGHVS, CDR2 FQNEAQ. This CDR3 spans 15 amino acids. V was cut by 3 bases and J by 4 bases, with 13 bases left in between. For the CDR3, the DNA is TGTGCCAGCAGCTTGGAGGCCCAACATAATCAGCCCCAGCATTTT. Protein: CASSLEAQHNQPQHF.

This chain links TRBV19 with TRBJ1-2, with D uncertain. Germline lookup yields CDR1 LNHDA and CDR2 SQIVND (reference sequence). Deletions cut 0 bases from V and 4 bases from J, with 12 bases between. The CDR3 is 15 amino acids. DNA of the CDR3: TGTGCCAGTAGTATAGATAGCCGGAACAGCTATGGCTACACCTTC. This encodes CASSIDSRNSYGYTF.